The TCR beta chain described here comes from a study of lymphopenia after photon versus proton radiotherapy. Findings and caveats of the study: Relative stability marked proton patients; photon patients lost diversity and naive cells. Post-nadir TCR diversity decline inversely tracked overall survival among those who died. After lymphocyte nadir, photon-treated repertoires showed oligoclonal expansion, especially CD8+ Temra. Survival link was tested only in deceased patients; proton benefit remains a possibility.

The CDR3 runs to 13 residues. Germline V CDR1 and CDR2: SQVTM, ANQGSEA. The J segment lost 8 bases and the V segment lost 5 bases, leaving 7 bases of the junction unmatched. With regard to this clone: Its antigen is still unknown.

Method: immunoSEQ multiplex PCR; TCRdb's copy keeps in-frame clones and lacks some. In the table there are roughly 49,000 clones, around 90% of which are singletons. The source material was peripheral blood, sampled from a patient treated with photon-based radiotherapy. The V gene is TRBV29-1, the J gene TRBJ2-1; 9 bases fit TRBD1. The origin of this receptor is a woman between 40 and 50 years old with cholangiocarcinoma. CDR3: CSVQGTGNDEQFF. In DNA, the CDR3 is TGCAGCGTTCAAGGGACAGGGAACGATGAGCAGTTCTTC.